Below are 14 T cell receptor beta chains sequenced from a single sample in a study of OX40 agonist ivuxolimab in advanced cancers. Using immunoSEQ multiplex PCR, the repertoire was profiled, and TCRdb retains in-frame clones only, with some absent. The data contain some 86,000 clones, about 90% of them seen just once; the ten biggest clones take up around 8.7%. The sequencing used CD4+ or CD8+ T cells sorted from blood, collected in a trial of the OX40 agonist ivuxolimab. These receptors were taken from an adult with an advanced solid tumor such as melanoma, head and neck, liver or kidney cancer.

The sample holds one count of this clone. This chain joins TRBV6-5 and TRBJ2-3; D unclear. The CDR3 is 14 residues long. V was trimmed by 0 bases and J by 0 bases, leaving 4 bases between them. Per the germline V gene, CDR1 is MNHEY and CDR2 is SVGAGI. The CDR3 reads CASSYSISTDTQYF. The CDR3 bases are TGTGCCAGCAGTTACTCGATTAGCACAGATACGCAGTATTTT.

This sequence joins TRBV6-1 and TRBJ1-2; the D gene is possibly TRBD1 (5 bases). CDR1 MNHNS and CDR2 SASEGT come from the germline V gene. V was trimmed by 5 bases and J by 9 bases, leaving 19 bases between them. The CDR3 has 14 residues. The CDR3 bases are TGTGCCAGCAGTACCCCCGGGACTGTGTACAGCTACACCTTC. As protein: CASSTPGTVYSYTF.

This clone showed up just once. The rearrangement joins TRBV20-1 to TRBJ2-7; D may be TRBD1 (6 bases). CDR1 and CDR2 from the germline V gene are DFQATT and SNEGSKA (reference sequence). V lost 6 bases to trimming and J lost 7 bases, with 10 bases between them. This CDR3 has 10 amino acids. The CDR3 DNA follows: TGCAGTGCACGAAGGGGGGAGCAGTACTTC. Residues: CSARRGEQYF.

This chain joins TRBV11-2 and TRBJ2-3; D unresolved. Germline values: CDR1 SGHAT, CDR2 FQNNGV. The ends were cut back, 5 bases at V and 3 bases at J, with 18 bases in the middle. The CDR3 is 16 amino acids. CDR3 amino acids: CASSPFGGGRTDTQYF. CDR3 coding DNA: TGTGCCAGCAGCCCCTTCGGTGGTGGGCGGACAGATACGCAGTATTTT. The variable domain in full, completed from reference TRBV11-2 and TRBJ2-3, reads EAGVAQSPRYKIIEKRQSVAFWCNPISGHATLYWYQQILGQGPKLLIQFQNNGVVDDSQLPKDRFSAERLKGVDSTLKIQPAKLEDSAVYLCASSPFGGGRTDTQYFGPGTRLTVL.

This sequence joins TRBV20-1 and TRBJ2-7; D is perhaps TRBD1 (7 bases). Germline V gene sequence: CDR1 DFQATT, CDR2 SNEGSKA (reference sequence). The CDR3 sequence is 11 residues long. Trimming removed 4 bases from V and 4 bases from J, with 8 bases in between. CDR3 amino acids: CSATGGYEQYF. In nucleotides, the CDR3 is TGCAGTGCTACAGGGGGGTACGAGCAGTACTTC.

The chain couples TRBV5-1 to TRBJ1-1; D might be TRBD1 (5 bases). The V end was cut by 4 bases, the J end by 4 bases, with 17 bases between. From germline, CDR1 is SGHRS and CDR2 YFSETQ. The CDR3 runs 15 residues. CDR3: CASSGSGTPVTEAFF. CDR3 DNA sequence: TGCGCCAGCAGCGGATCCGGGACGCCAGTCACTGAAGCTTTCTTT.

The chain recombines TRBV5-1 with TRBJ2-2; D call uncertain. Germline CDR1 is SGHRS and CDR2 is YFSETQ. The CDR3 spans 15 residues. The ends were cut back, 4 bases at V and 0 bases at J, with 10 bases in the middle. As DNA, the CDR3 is TGCGCCAGCAGCCCACCAGCAGCGAACACCGGGGAGCTGTTTTTT. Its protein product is CASSPPAANTGELFF.

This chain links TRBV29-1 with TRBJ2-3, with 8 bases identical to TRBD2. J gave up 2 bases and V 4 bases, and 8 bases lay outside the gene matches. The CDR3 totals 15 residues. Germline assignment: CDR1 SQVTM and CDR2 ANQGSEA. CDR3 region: CSVGVVAGITDTQYF. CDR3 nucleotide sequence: TGCAGCGTTGGGGTCGTAGCGGGGATCACAGATACGCAGTATTTT.

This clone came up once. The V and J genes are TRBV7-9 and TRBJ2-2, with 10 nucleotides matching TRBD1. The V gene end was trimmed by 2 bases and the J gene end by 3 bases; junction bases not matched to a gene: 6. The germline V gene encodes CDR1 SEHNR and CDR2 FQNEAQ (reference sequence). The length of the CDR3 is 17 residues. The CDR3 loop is CASSLLAGQGYTGELFF. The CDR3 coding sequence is TGTGCCAGCAGCTTATTGGCGGGACAGGGGTACACCGGGGAGCTGTTTTTT.

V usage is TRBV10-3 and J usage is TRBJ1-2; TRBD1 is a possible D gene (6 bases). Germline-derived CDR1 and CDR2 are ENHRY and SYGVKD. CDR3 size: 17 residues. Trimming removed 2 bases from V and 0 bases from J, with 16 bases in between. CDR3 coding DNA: TGTGCCATCAGTGAGGTCGATAGGACAGCCGCTAACTATGGCTACACCTTC. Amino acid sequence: CAISEVDRTAANYGYTF.

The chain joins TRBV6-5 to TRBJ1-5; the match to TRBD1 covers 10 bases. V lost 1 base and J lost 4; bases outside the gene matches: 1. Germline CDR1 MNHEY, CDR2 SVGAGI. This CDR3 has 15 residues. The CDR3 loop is CASSYWDRGNQPQHF. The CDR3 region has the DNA TGTGCCAGCAGTTACTGGGACAGGGGAAATCAGCCCCAGCATTTT.

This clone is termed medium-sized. The CDR3: CASSQDLAGSYEQYF. The CDR3 coding sequence is TGTGCCAGCAGCCAAGATCTAGCGGGCTCCTACGAGCAGTACTTC. J is TRBJ2-7 and V is TRBV4-2; the match to TRBD2 covers 8 bases. After removal of 0 bases from V and 0 bases from J, the junction contained 1 base not matched to a gene. Looked up from germline, CDR1 is LGHNA and CDR2 is YNFKEQ. The CDR3 extends over 15 amino acids.

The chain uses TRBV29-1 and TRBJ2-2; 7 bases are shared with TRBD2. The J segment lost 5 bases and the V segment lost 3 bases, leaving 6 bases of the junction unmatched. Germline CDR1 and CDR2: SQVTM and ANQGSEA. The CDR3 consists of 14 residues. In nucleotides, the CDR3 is TGCAGCGTTGAGCTAGCGGAGTGGACCGGGGAGCTGTTTTTT. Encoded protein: CSVELAEWTGELFF.

The CDR3 nucleotides read TGCAGCGTTGAAAAAGGGAATGGCTACACCTTC. Its protein product is CSVEKGNGYTF. The rearrangement links TRBV29-1 to TRBJ1-2; D call uncertain. V shed 2 bases and J shed 6 bases, with 7 bases lying between them. CDR1 and CDR2 from the germline V gene are SQVTM and ANQGSEA. This CDR3 has 11 residues.